This TCR beta chain was observed in a study of T cells in Graves' hyperthyroidism and ophthalmopathy. The study's findings and limits: Blood also carried most thyroid clonotypes expanded above 0.001. Separation of ophthalmopathy from stable hyperthyroidism was achieved by a 13 V-J model. Before onset, ophthalmopathy was predicted by the model a median about six months earlier.

RNA transcripts were the template for amplifying TCR beta CDR3 regions. The TCR CDR3 first-round RT-PCR relied on the HTBI primer set. From the multiplex PCR reads, TCRdb called clonotypes with MiXCR, one entry per CDR3 protein. The table has 600,000 to 700,000 distinct CDR3 sequences, about 45% seen once. Those patients with uncontrolled infection, other autoimmune disease, pregnancy or lactation were excluded. CDR3 length: 12 amino acids. Per the germline V gene, CDR1 is SNHLY and CDR2 is FYNNEI. The V gene lost 6 bases and the J gene lost 8 bases, with 13 bases spanning the gap. To note about this clonotype: No antigen is known for it.

Sequencing was performed on peripheral blood or thyroid tissue (not recorded which). The chain uses TRBV2 and TRBJ1-1, with D perhaps matching TRBD1 (6 bases). The source of this sequence is an adult man with Graves' disease, either hyperthyroidism or ophthalmopathy (not recorded which). The CDR3 sequence: CASSNGQREAFF. In DNA, the CDR3 is TGTGCCAGCAGCAATGGACAGAGAGAAGCTTTCTTT. The whole variable domain, filled in from reference TRBV2 and TRBJ1-1, reads EPEVTQTPSHQVTQMGQEVILRCVPISNHLYFYWYRQILGQKVEFLVSFYNNEISEKSEIFDDQFSVERPDGSNFTLKIRSTKLEDSAMYFCASSNGQREAFFGQGTRLTVV.